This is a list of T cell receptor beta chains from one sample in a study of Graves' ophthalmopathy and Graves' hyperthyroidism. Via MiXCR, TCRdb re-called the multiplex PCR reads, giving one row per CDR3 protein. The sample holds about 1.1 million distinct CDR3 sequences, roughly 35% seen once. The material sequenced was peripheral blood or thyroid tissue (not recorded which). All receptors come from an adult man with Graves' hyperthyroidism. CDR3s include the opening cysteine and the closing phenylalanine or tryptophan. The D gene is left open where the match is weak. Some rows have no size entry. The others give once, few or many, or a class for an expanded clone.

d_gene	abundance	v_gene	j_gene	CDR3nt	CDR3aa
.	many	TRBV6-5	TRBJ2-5	TGTGCCAGCAGGCTGAAAGGCCTCAGGGAGACCCAGTACTTC	CASRLKGLRETQYF
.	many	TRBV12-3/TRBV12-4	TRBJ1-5	TGTGCCAGCAGCACTAATCAGCCCCAGCATTTT	CASSTNQPQHF
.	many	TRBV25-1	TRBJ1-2	TGTGCCAGCAGTGAATTGGAGGTCCATGGCTACACCTTC	CASSELEVHGYTF
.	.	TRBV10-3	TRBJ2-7	TGTGCCATCAGTGAAGCGAAAAACTACGAGCAGTACTTC	CAISEAKNYEQYF
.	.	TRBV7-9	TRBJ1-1	TGTGCCAGCAGCCAGTGGAAGGAGGGCCCCACTGAAGCTTTCTTT	CASSQWKEGPTEAFF
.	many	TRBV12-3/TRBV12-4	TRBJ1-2	TGTGCCAGCAGTTTGCGGTGGGGGGACTATGGCTACACCTTC	CASSLRWGDYGYTF
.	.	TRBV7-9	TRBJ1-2	TGTGCCAGCAGCTTAAAGGGGAACATCTATGGCTACACCTTC	CASSLKGNIYGYTF
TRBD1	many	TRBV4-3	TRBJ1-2	TGCGCCAGCAGCCACGGGACAGCTAACTATGGCTACACCTTC	CASSHGTANYGYTF
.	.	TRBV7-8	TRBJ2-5	TGTGCCAGCAGCACCAGGGGTGGCCAAGAGACCCAGTACTTC	CASSTRGGQETQYF
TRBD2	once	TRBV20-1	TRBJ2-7	TGCAGTGCTGGGGACCCTAGGACTAGCGGAGGGTACGAGCAGTACTTC	CSAGDPRTSGGYEQYF
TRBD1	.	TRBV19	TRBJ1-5	TGTGCCAGTACCCAAGGAGGGGGCATGAGTCAGCCCCAGCATTTT	CASTQGGGMSQPQHF
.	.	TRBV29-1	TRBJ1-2	TGCAGCGTGGCGACAGGCTACTATGGCTACACCTTC	CSVATGYYGYTF
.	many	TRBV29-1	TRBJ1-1	TGCAGCGTTGAGAAAGGGTTGAACACTGAAGCTTTCTTT	CSVEKGLNTEAFF
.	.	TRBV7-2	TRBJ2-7	TGCGCCAGCAGCCAAGATTATACCGGAGCCTACAAGCAGTACTTC	CASSQDYTGAYKQYF
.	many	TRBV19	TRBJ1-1	TGTGCCAGTAGTATAAACAGAGCGAACACTGAAGCTTTCTTT	CASSINRANTEAFF
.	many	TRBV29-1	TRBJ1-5	TGCAGCGTTGTGGTGGGAAATCAGCCCCAGCATTTT	CSVVVGNQPQHF
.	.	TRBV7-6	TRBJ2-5	TGTGCCAGCAGCTTATTTTCGGGACGGGAGACCCAGTACTTC	CASSLFSGRETQYF
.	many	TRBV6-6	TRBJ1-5	TGTGCCAGCGGTTTGGGGAGCAATCAGCCCCAGCATTTT	CASGLGSNQPQHF
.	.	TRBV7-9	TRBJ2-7	TGTGCCAGCAGCCTTTTTGTCCAGTACGAGCAGTACTTC	CASSLFVQYEQYF
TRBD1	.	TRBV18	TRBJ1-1	TGTGCCAGCTCACTGACAGGGGGCGCGGACACTGAAGCTTTCTTT	CASSLTGGADTEAFF
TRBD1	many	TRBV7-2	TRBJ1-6	TGTGCCAGCAGGACACAGGGGTATAATTCACCCCTCCACTTT	CASRTQGYNSPLHF
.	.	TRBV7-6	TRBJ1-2	TGTGCCAGCAGCTTAGCTGGCGACGGGGCGGGCGCTGTCTATGGCTACACCTTC	CASSLAGDGAGAVYGYTF
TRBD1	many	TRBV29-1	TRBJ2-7	TGCAGCGTTGGGGACAGGGGCGTCCAGGAGCAGTACTTC	CSVGDRGVQEQYF
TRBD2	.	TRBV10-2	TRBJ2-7	TGCGCCAGCAGCCAAACCTCTAGCGGGGGGTTTGAGCAGTACTTC	CASSQTSSGGFEQYF
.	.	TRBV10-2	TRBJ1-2	TGCGCCAGCAGTGAGGACGGCTATGGCTACACCTTC	CASSEDGYGYTF
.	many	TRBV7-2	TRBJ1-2	TGTGCCAGCAGCTTATTACAGGGCGCTAACTATGGCTACACCTTC	CASSLLQGANYGYTF
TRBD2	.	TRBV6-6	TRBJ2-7	TGTGCCAGCAGTTACTACAACGGACTAGCGGGACACTCCTACGAGCAGTACTTC	CASSYYNGLAGHSYEQYF
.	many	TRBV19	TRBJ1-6	TGTGCCAGTAGCGGAGGTTCACCCCTCCACTTT	CASSGGSPLHF
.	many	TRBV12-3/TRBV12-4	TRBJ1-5	TGTGCCAGCAGGACTGGGCATCAGCCCCAGCATTTT	CASRTGHQPQHF
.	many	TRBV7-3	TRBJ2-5	TGTGCCAGCAGCCTTCAAGACACAGAGACCCAGTACTTC	CASSLQDTETQYF
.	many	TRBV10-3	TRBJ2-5	TGTGCCATCAGACCTGGTGGGGGGTTGGCTGGCCAAGAGACCCAGTACTTC	CAIRPGGGLAGQETQYF
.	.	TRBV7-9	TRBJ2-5	TGTGCCAGCAACCCCAGGGGAGAGACCCAGTACTTC	CASNPRGETQYF
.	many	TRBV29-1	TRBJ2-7	TGCAGCGTTATACTAGCTTCATCCTACGAGCAGTACTTC	CSVILASSYEQYF
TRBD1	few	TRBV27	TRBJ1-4	TGTGCCAGCAGCCAGACAGGGTCAACTAATGAAAAACTGTTTTTT	CASSQTGSTNEKLFF
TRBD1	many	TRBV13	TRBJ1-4	TGTGCCAGCAGCTCCGGACAGGGGGCGTATGAAAAACTGTTTTTT	CASSSGQGAYEKLFF
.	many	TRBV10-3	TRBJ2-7	TGTGCCACCGGCGAGGACAGAGGGGAGCAGTACTTC	CATGEDRGEQYF
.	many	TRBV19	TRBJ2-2	TGTGCCAGTAGTAGAACGGGATCCCACACCGGGGAGCTGTTTTTT	CASSRTGSHTGELFF
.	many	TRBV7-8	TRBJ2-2	TGTGCCAGCAGCTTAGAGGCGAGGCAGCTGTTTTTT	CASSLEARQLFF
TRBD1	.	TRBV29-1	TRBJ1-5	TGCAGCTTAGAGGGACAGGGGAGGCGAGATCAGCCCCAGCATTTT	CSLEGQGRRDQPQHF
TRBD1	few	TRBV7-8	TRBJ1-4	TGTGCCAGCAGTTCCGGACAGGGGGTTGAAAAACTGTTTTTT	CASSSGQGVEKLFF